This is a list of T cell receptor beta chains from one sample in a study of PD-L1 blockade in urothelial cancer. This table comes from immunoSEQ multiplex PCR, and its TCRdb copy is limited to in-frame clones, with some not included. The top ten hold 2.4% of the sample, which has some 51,000 clones, approximately 90% seen once. The source material was PBMCs, sampled around atezolizumab (anti-PD-L1) treatment. These receptors all stem from a man in his sixties with urothelial cancer. Each CDR3 is given with its conserved first and last residue. The D gene is left open where the match is weak. Clone size appears in some rows only: once, few, many, or a class for an expanded clone.

>.|TRBV9|TRBJ1-4|.
TGTGCCAGCAGCGTAGCCAGGGTTAATGAAAAACTGTTTTTT
CASSVARVNEKLFF
>.|TRBV28|TRBJ2-1|.
TGTGCCAGCAGTGGGGCGGAGAGCTCCTACAATGAGCAGTTCTTC
CASSGAESSYNEQFF
>.|TRBV28|TRBJ2-7|TRBD1
TGTGCCAGCAGCTTAGGACAGGTGGGCATCAACGAGCAGTACTTC
CASSLGQVGINEQYF
>.|TRBV7-2|TRBJ2-1|TRBD2
TGTGCCAGCAGCTTAAGGGCTAGCGGGAGTCGCTATGAGCAGTTCTTC
CASSLRASGSRYEQFF
>.|TRBV6-5|TRBJ2-7|.
TGTGCCAGCAGCCAATTCATCTCCTACGAGCAGTACTTC
CASSQFISYEQYF
>.|TRBV5-1|TRBJ1-5|TRBD1
TGCGCCAGCAGCCCTAACCCTCAGGGGGAGAGCAATCAGCCCCAGCATTTT
CASSPNPQGESNQPQHF
>.|TRBV5-4|TRBJ2-5|TRBD2
TGTGCCAGCAGCTTTGCGGGGGGCCCGCGGGAGACCCAGTACTTC
CASSFAGGPRETQYF
>.|TRBV6-1|TRBJ1-2|.
TGTGCCAGCAGTGATATTTATGGCTACACCTTC
CASSDIYGYTF
>.|TRBV18|TRBJ1-3|.
TGTGCCAGCTCACCAGGAGCCACTGGAAACACCATATATTTT
CASSPGATGNTIYF
>once|TRBV2|TRBJ2-3|TRBD2
TGTGCCAGCCCCAGGACTAGCGGGTCAGGAGATACGCAGTATTTT
CASPRTSGSGDTQYF
>.|TRBV19|TRBJ1-6|.
TGTGCCAGTAGTAGCGGGAAGTCAAATTCACCCCTCCACTTT
CASSSGKSNSPLHF
>.|TRBV6-5|TRBJ2-1|.
TGTGCCAGTGTTACGCGGGCCGGTGAGCAGTTCTTC
CASVTRAGEQFF
>.|TRBV7-9|TRBJ2-1|.
TGTGCCAGCAGCGCAGGGAATCGGGACAATGAGCAGTTCTTC
CASSAGNRDNEQFF
>.|TRBV9|TRBJ2-5|TRBD1
TGTGCCAGCAGCCCAGGGGGTAGGGTTGAGGAGACCCAGTACTTC
CASSPGGRVEETQYF
>.|TRBV9|TRBJ1-6|TRBD1
TGTGCCAGCAGCGTCAGACAGGGGGCCGGTTCACCCCTCCACTTT
CASSVRQGAGSPLHF
>.|TRBV28|TRBJ1-2|TRBD1
TGTGCCAGCAGTCCACCCGGGACAGGGACCTATGGCTACACCTTC
CASSPPGTGTYGYTF
>.|TRBV28|TRBJ2-5|.
TGTGCCAGCAGTCCGAGCAGGAGGGAAAAGGAGACCCAGTACTTC
CASSPSRREKETQYF
>.|TRBV28|TRBJ2-3|TRBD2
TGTGCCAGCAGTTTCTTTTCGGCGGGAGGTTCCACAGATACGCAGTATTTT
CASSFFSAGGSTDTQYF
>.|TRBV27|TRBJ2-2|TRBD1
TGTGCCAGCAGCAAAAGGGGACAGGGCGCCGGGGAGCTGTTTTTT
CASSKRGQGAGELFF
>.|TRBV5-6|TRBJ2-7|.
TGTGCCAGCAGCCTAGACCCCTCCTACGAGCAGTACTTC
CASSLDPSYEQYF
>.|TRBV11-2|TRBJ2-5|.
TGTGCCAGCAGCTTAGCGGAGAAGACCCAGTACTTC
CASSLAEKTQYF
>.|TRBV19|TRBJ1-6|TRBD1
TGTGCCAGTAAGGCAGAACAGGGGTATAATTCACCCCTCCACTTT
CASKAEQGYNSPLHF
>.|TRBV11-2|TRBJ2-7|TRBD1
TGTGCCAGCAGCTTTGGGCGGGGACAGGGGGCACGGGAGCAGTACTTC
CASSFGRGQGAREQYF
>.|TRBV6-5|TRBJ1-3|.
TGTGCCAGCAGTTACTCGAAGGGGTTCTCTGGAAACACCATATATTTT
CASSYSKGFSGNTIYF
>.|TRBV5-1|TRBJ2-3|TRBD1
TGCGCCAGCAGCTTGGAGGACAGGGACACAGATACGCAGTATTTT
CASSLEDRDTDTQYF
>once|TRBV7-8|TRBJ2-3|TRBD2
TGTGCCAGCAGCTTAGGGGCTTCGCGGGGGTTATTGGGAGATACGCAGTATTTT
CASSLGASRGLLGDTQYF
>.|TRBV5-1|TRBJ2-5|TRBD2
TGCGCCAGCAGCTTGGCCTTAGGGCGGGGGGGCCGGGAGACCCAGTACTTC
CASSLALGRGGRETQYF
>once|TRBV18|TRBJ2-1|TRBD2
TGTGCCAGCTCCCGCTATCTAGCGGATGACAATGAGCAGTTCTTC
CASSRYLADDNEQFF
>.|TRBV14|TRBJ1-3|.
TGTGCCAGTAAATCTGAATTTTTGGGGCAGGGGCTTTTTAGGAACACCATATATTTT
CASKSEFLGQGLFRNTIYF
>once|TRBV29-1|TRBJ1-2|TRBD1
TGCAGCGTTGAAAAGCAGGGGGCGTGGGGCTACACCTTC
CSVEKQGAWGYTF
>.|TRBV11-2|TRBJ1-2|.
TGTGCCAGCAGCTTAGACGAGGGTAGCTATGGCTACACCTTC
CASSLDEGSYGYTF
>.|TRBV19|TRBJ1-1|.
TGTGCCAGTAGCAATCTACCCTCAGGGGACACTGAAGCTTTCTTT
CASSNLPSGDTEAFF
>.|TRBV28|TRBJ2-1|TRBD1
TGTGCCAGCAGTCTCGGACAGGGACCGTTCTTC
CASSLGQGPFF
>.|TRBV7-2|TRBJ1-3|TRBD1
TGTGCCAGCAGCTCTTTCCGACAGGGAGGAAACACCATATATTTT
CASSSFRQGGNTIYF
>once|TRBV28|TRBJ2-5|TRBD2
TGTGCCAGCAGTTTGGCAGCGGGAGGGGCGGAGACCCAGTACTTC
CASSLAAGGAETQYF
>.|TRBV6-1|TRBJ1-2|TRBD1
TGTGCCAGCAGTGTAAATCTTGGGGACAGGAACTATGGCTACACCTTC
CASSVNLGDRNYGYTF